This entry lists 12 T cell receptor beta chains sequenced from one sample in a study of technical replicates of blood from a handful of donors (dated by TCRdb to about 2017). The protocol used for the library was the immunoSEQ multiplex PCR assay. As stored in TCRdb, this immuneACCESS dataset retains in-frame rearrangements with V and J assigned. A fraction of the clones does not appear; measured against another copy, unresolved V genes explain less than half of the discrepancy, and the remainder lacks a known reason. The sample profile shows about 80,000 clones; 96% of them were found once. The ten largest clones take up 0.3% to 0.35% of the sample. Sequences were obtained from T cells isolated from PBMCs. These receptors were taken from a human donor in good health.

This sequence joins TRBV27 and TRBJ1-2; TRBD1 matches 11 bases. V shed 6 bases and J 1 base; nucleotides not matched to a gene: 7. The CDR3 spans 16 residues. The germline gives CDR1 MNHEY, CDR2 SMNVEV (reference sequence). The CDR3 sequence: CASRRPGTGGNYGYTF. CDR3 in DNA: TGTGCCAGCAGGAGACCCGGGACAGGGGGTAACTATGGCTACACCTTC.

The chain combines TRBV27 with TRBJ2-1, with 10 bases that match TRBD2. The CDR3 runs to 14 residues. Trimming took 4 bases from V and 6 from J; bases not matched to a gene: 3. Germline V CDR1 and CDR2: MNHEY, SMNVEV (reference sequence). This chain's CDR3 is CASSSSGRGNEQFF. DNA for the CDR3: TGTGCCAGCAGTTCCAGCGGGAGGGGCAATGAGCAGTTCTTC.

This chain links TRBV27 with TRBJ2-7; 9 bases map to TRBD1. CDR1 MNHEY and CDR2 SMNVEV come from the germline V gene (reference sequence). The CDR3 is made up of 14 amino acids. V shed 6 bases and J 2 bases; nucleotides not matched to a gene: 5. The CDR3 here is CASSPGTGPYEQYF. The CDR3 coding sequence is TGTGCCAGCAGCCCCGGGACAGGGCCCTACGAGCAGTACTTC.

This clone was counted once. The chain recombines TRBV7-9 with TRBJ2-3; D is undetermined. This CDR3 has 13 residues. The germline V gene has CDR1 SEHNR and CDR2 FQNEAQ (reference sequence). V lost 2 bases and J lost 6, with 9 bases in between. The DNA of the CDR3 is TGTGCCAGCAGCTTATCGTCGCGGGATACGCAGTATTTT. Protein: CASSLSSRDTQYF.

The rearrangement joins TRBV4-2 to TRBJ2-7; TRBD2 aligns across 14 bases. There are 20 residues in the CDR3. Germline trimming cut 2 bases from V and 4 bases from J; bases unmatched to any gene: 16. The germline CDR1 and CDR2 sequences are LGHNA and YNFKEQ. The CDR3 DNA reads TGTGCCAGCAGCCAAAAACCCGGGACTAGCGGGAGAGGTGGTGATTACGAGCAGTACTTC. This translates into CASSQKPGTSGRGGDYEQYF.

The CDR3: CASTLNRANGYTF. The CDR3 DNA sequence: TGTGCCAGCACTTTAAACAGGGCCAATGGCTACACCTTC. This chain uses TRBV6-5 with TRBJ1-2, with D perhaps TRBD1 (6 bases). Germline V gene data show CDR1 as MNHEY and CDR2 as SVGAGI. V lost 7 bases, J lost 6 bases, and 15 bases lay in between. This CDR3 contains 13 residues.

V and J are TRBV27 and TRBJ1-5; maybe TRBD1 (6 bases). The CDR3 is 16 residues long. The germline V gene encodes CDR1 MNHEY and CDR2 SMNVEV (reference sequence). Trimming took off 7 bases at V and 2 bases at J, with 18 bases between the two ends. CDR3 in amino acids: CASTSQGNLGNQPQHF. In DNA form, the CDR3 reads TGTGCCAGCACCTCCCAGGGGAACCTTGGCAATCAGCCCCAGCATTTT.

This chain connects TRBV7-6 to TRBJ2-7, with 14 bases aligning to TRBD2. CDR3 length: 15 residues. The V and J ends lost 4 bases and 6 bases, in that order; junction bases with no gene match: 5. The germline V gene has CDR1 SGHVS and CDR2 FNYEAQ. The CDR3: CASSSGLAGEGEQYF. For the CDR3, the DNA is TGTGCCAGCAGCTCGGGACTAGCGGGAGAGGGCGAGCAGTACTTC.

This chain connects TRBV30 to TRBJ1-5; no definite D call. CDR3 length equals 14 residues. V gave up 1 base and J gave up 4 bases, with 11 bases separating them. CDR1 GTSNPN and CDR2 SVGIG come from the germline V gene (reference sequence). Here the CDR3 reads CAWSDRGKNQPQHF. In DNA form, the CDR3 reads TGTGCCTGGAGTGATCGGGGAAAAAATCAGCCCCAGCATTTT.

The chain carries TRBV15 and TRBJ2-7; D ambiguous. V lost 0 bases and J 4 bases, leaving 22 bases between the germline ends. The CDR3 has 18 residues. Germline V lookup: CDR1 LNHNV, CDR2 YYDKDF (reference sequence). CDR3 in amino acids: CATSRDTPERSIFYEQYF. For the CDR3, the DNA is TGTGCCACCAGCAGAGATACTCCTGAGCGATCTATATTTTACGAGCAGTACTTC.

This chain uses TRBV6-5 with TRBJ2-1; TRBD1 matches at 8 bases. Germline V gene data show CDR1 as MNHEY and CDR2 as SVGAGI. The CDR3 loop spans 15 amino acids. Losses at the gene ends were 4 bases for V and 7 bases for J; bases not matched to a gene: 9. CDR3 amino acids: CASSSPGQGKNEQFF. The CDR3, as DNA: TGTGCCAGCAGTTCTCCAGGACAGGGAAAGAATGAGCAGTTCTTC.

The V gene is TRBV9, the J gene TRBJ2-1; 10 nucleotides align to TRBD2. CDR3 size: 15 residues. The V segment lost 9 bases and the J segment 7 bases; nucleotides outside the gene matches: 13. Germline CDR1 is SGDLS and CDR2 is YYNGEE. CDR3 nucleotides: TGTGCCACCGTAGCGGGAGGCCACGTTTTGAATGAGCAGTTCTTC. Amino acid sequence: CATVAGGHVLNEQFF. The entire variable domain, with the rest obtained from reference TRBV9 and TRBJ2-1, is as follows: DSGVTQTPKHLITATGQRVTLRCSPRSGDLSVYWYQQSLDQGLQFLIQYYNGEERAKGNILERFSAQQFPDLHSELNLSSLELGDSALYFCATVAGGHVLNEQFFGPGTRLTVL.